The present TCR beta chain was sequenced within a study of CD8 T cell repertoires and HIV-1 epitope variants. For the study at large: Separate wells received one of Twenty-five Gag or Nef variant peptides. Autologous T cell-negative cells served as antigen-presenting cells in equal numbers.

Germline assignment: CDR1 SSHAT and CDR2 FNYEAQ (reference sequence). The CDR3 contains 14 residues. Method: immunoSEQ multiplex PCR; TCRdb's copy keeps in-frame clones and lacks some. This table holds roughly 6,000 clones, around two thirds found once. For this clone: The antigen is unknown. Germline and junction disagree at one end, which may indicate a read error.

The genes are TRBV7-7 and TRBJ2-7; D may match TRBD1 or TRBD2 (5 bases each). This receptor was identified in a male donor with HIV. Material for sequencing was cultured CD8+ T cells derived from PBMCs. The CDR3: CASSLALGPYEQYF. The CDR3 DNA reads as TGTGCTAGCAGCTTAGCGCTGGGGCCCTACGAGCAGTACTTC. The full variable domain, its missing parts supplied by reference TRBV7-7 and TRBJ2-7, is GAGVSQSPRYKVTKRGQDVTLRCDPISSHATLYWYQQALGQGPEFLTYFNYEAQPDKSGLPSDRFSAERPEGSISTLTIQRTEQRDSAMYRCASSLALGPYEQYFGPGTRLTVT.